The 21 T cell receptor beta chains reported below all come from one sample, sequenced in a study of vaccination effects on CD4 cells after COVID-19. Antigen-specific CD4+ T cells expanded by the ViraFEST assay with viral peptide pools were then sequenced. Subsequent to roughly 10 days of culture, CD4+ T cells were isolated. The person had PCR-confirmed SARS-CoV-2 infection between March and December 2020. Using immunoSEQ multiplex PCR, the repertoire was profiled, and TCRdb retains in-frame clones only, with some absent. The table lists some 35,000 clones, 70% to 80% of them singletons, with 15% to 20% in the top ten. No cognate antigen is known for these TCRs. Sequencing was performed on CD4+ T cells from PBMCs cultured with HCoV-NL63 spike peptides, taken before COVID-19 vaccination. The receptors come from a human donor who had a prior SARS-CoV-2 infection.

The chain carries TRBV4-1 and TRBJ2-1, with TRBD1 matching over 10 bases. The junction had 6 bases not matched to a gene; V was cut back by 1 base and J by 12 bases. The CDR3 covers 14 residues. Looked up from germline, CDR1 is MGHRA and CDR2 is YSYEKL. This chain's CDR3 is CASSQGDRGVGQFF. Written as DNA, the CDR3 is TGCGCCAGCAGCCAAGGGGACAGGGGCGTGGGGCAGTTCTTC.

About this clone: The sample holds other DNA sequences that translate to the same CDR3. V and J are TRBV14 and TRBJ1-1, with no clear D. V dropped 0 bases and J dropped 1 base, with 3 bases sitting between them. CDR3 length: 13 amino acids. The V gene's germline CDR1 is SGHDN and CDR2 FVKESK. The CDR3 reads CASSQDTNTEAFF. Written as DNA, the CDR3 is TGTGCCAGCAGCCAAGATACGAACACTGAAGCTTTCTTT.

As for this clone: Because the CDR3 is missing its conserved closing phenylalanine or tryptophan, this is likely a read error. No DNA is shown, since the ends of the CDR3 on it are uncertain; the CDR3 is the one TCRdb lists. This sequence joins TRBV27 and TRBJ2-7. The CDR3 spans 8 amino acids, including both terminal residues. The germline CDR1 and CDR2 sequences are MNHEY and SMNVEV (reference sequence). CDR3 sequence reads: CASSRICY.

The CDR3 reads CASSPLGSPLANYGYTF. CDR3 coding DNA: TGTGCCAGCTCACCACTCGGATCACCTCTAGCTAACTATGGCTACACCTTC. The V call is TRBV18, the J call TRBJ1-2, with D uncertain. There are 17 residues in the CDR3. V dropped 1 base and J dropped 0 bases, with 15 bases sitting between them. From germline, CDR1 is KGHSH and CDR2 LQKENI.

CDR3 residues: CASSRKTGYNSPLHF. In DNA, the CDR3 is TGTGCCAGCAGCCGTAAGACAGGTTATAATTCACCCCTCCACTTT. The chain combines TRBV5-6 with TRBJ1-6; perhaps TRBD1 as D (6 bases). The germline V gene encodes CDR1 SGHDT and CDR2 YYEEEE. V gave up 4 bases and J gave up 4 bases, with 12 bases separating them. The CDR3 is 15 amino acids.

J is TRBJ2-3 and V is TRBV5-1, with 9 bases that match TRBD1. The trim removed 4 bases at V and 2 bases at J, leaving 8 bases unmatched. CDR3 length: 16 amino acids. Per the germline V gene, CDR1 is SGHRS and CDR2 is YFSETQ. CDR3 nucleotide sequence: TGCGCCAGCAGCCAAGGACAGGGGACCCTCACAGATACGCAGTATTTT. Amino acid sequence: CASSQGQGTLTDTQYF.

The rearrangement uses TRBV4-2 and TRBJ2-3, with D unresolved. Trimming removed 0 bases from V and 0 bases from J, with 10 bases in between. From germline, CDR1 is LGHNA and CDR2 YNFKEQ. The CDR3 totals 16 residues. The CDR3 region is CASSQDRLASTDTQYF. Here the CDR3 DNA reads TGTGCCAGCAGCCAAGATCGTTTAGCTAGCACAGATACGCAGTATTTT.

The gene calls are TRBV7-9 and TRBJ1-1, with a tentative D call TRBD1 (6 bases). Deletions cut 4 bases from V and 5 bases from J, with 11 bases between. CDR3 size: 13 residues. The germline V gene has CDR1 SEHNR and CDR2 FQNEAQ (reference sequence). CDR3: CASSSNTGTEAFF. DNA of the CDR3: TGTGCCAGCAGCTCCAATACAGGGACTGAAGCTTTCTTT. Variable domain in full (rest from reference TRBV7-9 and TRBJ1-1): DTGVSQNPRHKITKRGQNVTFRCDPISEHNRLYWYRQTLGQGPEFLTYFQNEAQLEKSRLLSDRFSAERPKGSFSTLEIQRTEQGDSAMYLCASSSNTGTEAFFGQGTRLTVV.

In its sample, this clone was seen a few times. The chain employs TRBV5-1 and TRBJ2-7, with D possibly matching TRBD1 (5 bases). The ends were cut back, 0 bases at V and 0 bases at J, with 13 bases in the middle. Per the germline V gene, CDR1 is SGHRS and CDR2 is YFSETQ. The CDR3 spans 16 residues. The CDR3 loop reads CASSLVRQGYSYEQYF. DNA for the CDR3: TGCGCCAGCAGCTTGGTGCGGCAGGGATACTCCTACGAGCAGTACTTC.

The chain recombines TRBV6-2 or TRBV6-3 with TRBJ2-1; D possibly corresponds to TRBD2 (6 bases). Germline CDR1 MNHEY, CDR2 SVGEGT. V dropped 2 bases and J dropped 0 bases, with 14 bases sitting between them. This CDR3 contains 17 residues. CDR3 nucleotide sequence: TGTGCCAGCAGTTACCGACCAGCGGGTTCCTCCTACAATGAGCAGTTCTTC. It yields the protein CASSYRPAGSSYNEQFF.

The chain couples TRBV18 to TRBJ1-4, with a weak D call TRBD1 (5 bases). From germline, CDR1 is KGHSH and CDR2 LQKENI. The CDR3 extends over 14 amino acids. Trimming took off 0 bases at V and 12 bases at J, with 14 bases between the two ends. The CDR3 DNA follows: TGTGCCAGCTCACCACCCAGGGCGGGCCGGCAACTGTTTTTT. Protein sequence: CASSPPRAGRQLFF.

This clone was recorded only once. CDR3 nucleotide sequence: TGCGCCAGCAGCAAAGGACTAGCGGGGTTTTCAACTCGAGTGGATACGCAGTATTTT. Translation gives CASSKGLAGFSTRVDTQYF. The rearrangement joins TRBV4-1 to TRBJ2-3; 12 bases are shared with TRBD2. Germline loops: CDR1 MGHRA, CDR2 YSYEKL. CDR3 size: 19 residues. The V segment lost 5 bases and the J segment 6 bases; nucleotides outside the gene matches: 18.

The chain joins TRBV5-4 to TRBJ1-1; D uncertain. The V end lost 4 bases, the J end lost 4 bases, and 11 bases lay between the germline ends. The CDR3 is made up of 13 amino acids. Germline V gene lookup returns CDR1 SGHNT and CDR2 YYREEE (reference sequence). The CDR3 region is CASSPELSTEAFF. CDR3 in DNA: TGTGCCAGCAGCCCAGAATTGAGCACTGAAGCTTTCTTT.

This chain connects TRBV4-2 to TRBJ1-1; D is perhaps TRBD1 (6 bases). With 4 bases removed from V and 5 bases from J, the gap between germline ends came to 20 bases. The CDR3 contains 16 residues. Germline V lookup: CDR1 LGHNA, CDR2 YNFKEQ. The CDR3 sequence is CASSLRDNRPRTEAFF. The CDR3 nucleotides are TGTGCCAGCAGCCTCCGGGACAACCGCCCAAGAACTGAAGCTTTCTTT.

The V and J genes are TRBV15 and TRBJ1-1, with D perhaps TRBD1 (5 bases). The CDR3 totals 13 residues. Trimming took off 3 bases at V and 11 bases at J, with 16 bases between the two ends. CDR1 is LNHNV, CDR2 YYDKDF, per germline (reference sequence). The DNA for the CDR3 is TGTGCCACCAGCAGTCCTAAAGGGGATCTCGCTTTCTTT. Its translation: CATSSPKGDLAFF.

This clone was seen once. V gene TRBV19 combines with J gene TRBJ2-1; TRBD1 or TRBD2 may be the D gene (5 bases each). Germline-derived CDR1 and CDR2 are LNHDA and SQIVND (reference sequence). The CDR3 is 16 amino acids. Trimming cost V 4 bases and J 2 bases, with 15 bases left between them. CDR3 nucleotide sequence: TGTGCCAGTAGTAGCTTTGTCGGGGCCCCCTACAATGAGCAGTTCTTC. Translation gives CASSSFVGAPYNEQFF. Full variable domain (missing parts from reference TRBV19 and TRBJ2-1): DGGITQSPKYLFRKEGQNVTLSCEQNLNHDAMYWYRQDPGQGLRLIYYSQIVNDFQKGDIAEGYSVSREKKESFPLTVTSAQKNPTAFYLCASSSFVGAPYNEQFFGPGTRLTVL.

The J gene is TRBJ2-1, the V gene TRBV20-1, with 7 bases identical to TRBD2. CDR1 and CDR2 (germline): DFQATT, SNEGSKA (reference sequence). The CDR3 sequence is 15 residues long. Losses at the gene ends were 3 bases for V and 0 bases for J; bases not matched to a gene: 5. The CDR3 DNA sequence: TGCAGTGCTAGTGGGCGGGAGTCCTCCTACAATGAGCAGTTCTTC. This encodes CSASGRESSYNEQFF.

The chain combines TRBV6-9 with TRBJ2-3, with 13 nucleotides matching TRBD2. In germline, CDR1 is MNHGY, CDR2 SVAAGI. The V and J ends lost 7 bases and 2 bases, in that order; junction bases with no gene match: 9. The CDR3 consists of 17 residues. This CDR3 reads CASNLPTSGGNTDTQYF. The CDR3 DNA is TGTGCCAGCAACTTACCGACTAGCGGGGGGAACACAGATACGCAGTATTTT.

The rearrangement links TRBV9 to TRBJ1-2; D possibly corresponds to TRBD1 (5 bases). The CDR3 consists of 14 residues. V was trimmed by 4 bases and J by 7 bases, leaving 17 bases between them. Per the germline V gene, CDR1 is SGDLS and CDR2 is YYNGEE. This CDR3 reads CASSPTLGGIGYTF. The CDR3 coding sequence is TGTGCCAGCAGCCCCACCCTTGGGGGGATTGGCTACACCTTC.

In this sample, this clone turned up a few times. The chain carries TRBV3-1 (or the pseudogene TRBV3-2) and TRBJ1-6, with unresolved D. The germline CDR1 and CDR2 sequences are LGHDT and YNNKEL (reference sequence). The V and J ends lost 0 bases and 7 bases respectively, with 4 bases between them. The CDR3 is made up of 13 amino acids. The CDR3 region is CASSQDKNSPLHF. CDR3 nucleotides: TGTGCCAGCAGCCAAGACAAAAATTCACCCCTCCACTTT.

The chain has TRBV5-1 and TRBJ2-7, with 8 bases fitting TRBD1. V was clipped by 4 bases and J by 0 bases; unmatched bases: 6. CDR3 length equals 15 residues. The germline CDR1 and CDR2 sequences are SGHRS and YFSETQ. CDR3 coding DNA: TGCGCCAGCAGCGACCGGACAGGGTTCTCCTACGAGCAGTACTTC. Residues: CASSDRTGFSYEQYF. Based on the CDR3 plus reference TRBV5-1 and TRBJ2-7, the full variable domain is KAGVTQTPRYLIKTRGQQVTLSCSPISGHRSVSWYQQTPGQGLQFLFEYFSETQRNKGNFPGRFSGRQFSNSRSEMNVSTLELGDSALYLCASSDRTGFSYEQYFGPGTRLTVT.